This T cell receptor beta chain originates from a study of shared clonotypes between healthy human individuals. Study-level results: Across subsets, estimated richness was generally greater for naive than for memory populations.

Repertoires were generated with immunoSEQ multiplex PCR, while TCRdb's copy carries only in-frame clones and drops some. This table has 2 million to 3 million clones, roughly 93% appearing once. CD4+ cell separation produced CD45RA+ naive and CD45RA-negative memory subsets. Concerning this clone: Its antigen is not identified.

Sequencing was performed on naive CD4+ T cells from PBMCs. Subset here: CD45RA+ positively selected. This clonotype was obtained from a man aged 18 to 29 in good health. Some clones in this sample may be carry-over from other donors' samples.

As DNA, the CDR3 is TGTGCCAGCAGTCAGGACGGGACTAGTTTTGGGCAGTACTTC. Protein: CASSQDGTSFGQYF. This sequence joins TRBV6-6 and TRBJ2-7, with TRBD2 matching over 8 bases. The CDR3 is 14 amino acids. Germline assignment: CDR1 MNHNY and CDR2 SVGAGI (reference sequence). V gave up 5 bases and J gave up 9 bases; unmatched junction bases: 12.